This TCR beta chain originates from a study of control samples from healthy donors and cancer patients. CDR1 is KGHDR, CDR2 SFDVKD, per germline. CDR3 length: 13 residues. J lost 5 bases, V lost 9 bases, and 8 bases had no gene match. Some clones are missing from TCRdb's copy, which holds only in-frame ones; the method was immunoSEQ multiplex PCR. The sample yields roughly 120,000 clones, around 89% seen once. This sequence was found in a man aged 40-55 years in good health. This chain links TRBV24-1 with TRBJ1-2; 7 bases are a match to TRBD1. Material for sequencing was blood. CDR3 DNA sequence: TGTGCCACCGGGACAGTTGATGAATATGGCTACACCTTC. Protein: CATGTVDEYGYTF.